This T cell receptor beta chain was retrieved from a study of Ad26.COV2.S vaccination and SARS-CoV-2 variants. Treatment defined: roughly 20 received Ad26.COV2.S at low or high dose, single or two shots; five or six received placebo; per-sample allocation not given. The study sampled participants on day 63 after the first vaccine or placebo injection. The CDR3 is 17 residues long. Trimming stripped 0 bases from V and 2 bases from J, with 15 bases between. Germline V gene sequence: CDR1 MNHEY, CDR2 SVGEGT. Produced via immunoSEQ multiplex PCR; TCRdb's table is partial and in-frame only. The profile shows about 350,000 clones, 70% to 90% of them singletons.

This clonotype was obtained from a person between 18 and 59 years old who received the Ad26.COV2.S COVID-19 vaccine or a placebo. This specimen was peripheral blood, taken in a trial of Ad26.COV2.S vaccine versus placebo. The V gene is TRBV6-2 or TRBV6-3, the J gene TRBJ2-3; D may be TRBD1 (7 bases). CDR3 protein: CASSYSMGRGDTDTQYF. The CDR3 nucleotides are TGTGCCAGCAGTTACTCGATGGGCAGGGGGGACACAGATACGCAGTATTTT.